A single sample gave rise to the 6 T cell receptor beta chains below, sequenced in a study of blood T cell repertoires in COVID-19. Clones were sequenced by immunoSEQ multiplex PCR, and TCRdb holds only the in-frame ones, with some missing. The repertoire consists of 150,000 to 250,000 clones, with around 79% occurring once and the leading ten covering 5.5% to 7%. Specimen: peripheral blood. These receptor sequences come from a woman aged 40 to 55 with COVID-19, enrolled during active disease.

The chain has TRBV15 and TRBJ2-2, with D possibly matching TRBD2 (5 bases). This CDR3 contains 14 residues. Germline V gene data show CDR1 as LNHNV and CDR2 as YYDKDF (reference sequence). Trimming left V 8 bases short and J 1 base short, with 11 bases between. This chain's CDR3 is CATGERGNTGELFF. CDR3 DNA: TGTGCCACCGGGGAACGGGGGAACACCGGGGAGCTGTTTTTT.

J is TRBJ1-2 and V is TRBV18; D is perhaps TRBD1 (5 bases). The CDR3 sequence is 19 residues long. Germline assignment: CDR1 KGHSH and CDR2 LQKENI. Trimming took off 6 bases at V and 3 bases at J, with 29 bases between the two ends. The CDR3 loop reads CASSLFTDSPNQGDYGYTF. CDR3 bases: TGTGCCAGCTCTCTTTTTACCGACAGTCCCAATCAGGGCGACTATGGCTACACCTTC.

This chain links TRBV7-2 with TRBJ2-2, with 12 positions matching TRBD2. The CDR3 extends over 18 amino acids. Germline lookup yields CDR1 SGHTA and CDR2 FQGNSA. After removal of 4 bases from V and 1 base from J, the junction contained 7 bases not matched to a gene. CDR3 sequence: CASSSLGLAGKNTGELFF. Here the CDR3 DNA reads TGTGCCAGCAGCTCCCTCGGACTAGCGGGGAAGAACACCGGGGAGCTGTTTTTT.

The V gene is TRBV6-4, the J gene TRBJ2-7, with 10 bases lining up with TRBD1. V was pared by 6 bases and J by 2 bases, with 4 bases of the junction left unmatched. The CDR3 contains 14 residues. Germline V lookup: CDR1 MRHNA, CDR2 SNTAGT. Here the CDR3 reads CASRGQGPTYEQYF. The CDR3 region has the DNA TGTGCCAGCAGGGGACAGGGGCCGACCTACGAGCAGTACTTC.

V usage is TRBV7-2 and J usage is TRBJ1-5; D uncertain. V was pared by 1 base and J by 5 bases, with 12 bases between. CDR3 length equals 15 residues. Germline assignment: CDR1 SGHTA and CDR2 FQGNSA. CDR3 DNA: TGTGCCAGCAGCTTAGTCTTTGGAGGAGATCAGCCCCAGCATTTT. Translated: CASSLVFGGDQPQHF.

This chain uses TRBV30 with TRBJ1-5, with unresolved D. V gave up 1 base and J gave up 7 bases, with 11 bases separating them. The germline CDR1 and CDR2 sequences are GTSNPN and SVGIG (reference sequence). The CDR3 sequence is 13 residues long. The CDR3 DNA is TGTGCCTGGAGTGCGGAGGGAGTACAGCCCCAGCATTTT. It translates to CAWSAEGVQPQHF.